The present TCR beta chain was sequenced within a study of blood T cell repertoires in COVID-19. Study context: Spain, Italy and the United States supplied samples that represented acute and convalescent COVID-19. Sources were T cells, B-cell-depleted T cells, or PBMCs; the material itself was cDNA or gDNA.

Per the authors' pipeline: Reference gene primer amplification gave nucleated cell count estimates. Sequencing was performed with immunoSEQ multiplex PCR; in TCRdb, only in-frame clones are kept and a portion is missing. The V and J calls and clone size are taken from that table; D and trimming were inferred from the DNA. The data show roughly 150,000 clones, around 80% seen once. V was cut by 4 bases and J by 3 bases, with 12 bases left in between. Germline CDR1 reads SGHTA; CDR2 reads FQGTGA. There are 15 residues in the CDR3. The rearrangement joins TRBV7-3 to TRBJ2-2; the D gene is possibly TRBD1 (5 bases). The origin of this receptor is a woman aged 50 to 65 in a cohort sampled during active or convalescent COVID-19. The sequencing input was peripheral blood. CDR3 sequence (DNA): TGTGCCAGCAGCTCGGTAGGGGCGGACACCGGGGAGCTGTTTTTT. Its translation: CASSSVGADTGELFF.